Listed here are 26 T cell receptor beta chains from one sample, sequenced in a study of T cell responses to AZD1222 COVID-19 vaccine. Generated by immunoSEQ multiplex PCR, the TCRdb table keeps only in-frame clones and is missing some. The sample yields around 140,000 clones, just over 90% seen once. This specimen was peripheral blood, taken 28 days after the second AZD1222 dose. The receptors come from an adult who received the AZD1222 COVID-19 vaccine.

This chain joins TRBV18 and TRBJ2-5, with a weak D call TRBD2 (6 bases). The CDR3 contains 14 residues. Looked up from germline, CDR1 is KGHSH and CDR2 is LQKENI. V gave up 3 bases and J gave up 3 bases, with 11 bases separating them. The CDR3 DNA sequence: TGTGCCAGCTCACCCTTCCAGCGGGAAGAGACCCAGTACTTC. It encodes CASSPFQREETQYF. The full variable domain, rest sourced from reference TRBV18 and TRBJ2-5, is NAGVMQNPRHLVRRRGQEARLRCSPMKGHSHVYWYRQLPEEGLKFMVYLQKENIIDESGMPKERFSAEFPKEGPSILRIQQVVRGDSAAYFCASSPFQREETQYFGPGTRLLVL.

The rearrangement joins TRBV9 to TRBJ1-2, with TRBD1 matching 8 bases. Germline values: CDR1 SGDLS, CDR2 YYNGEE. The J segment lost 5 bases and the V segment lost 0 bases, leaving 3 bases of the junction unmatched. CDR3 length: 14 residues. The CDR3 coding sequence is TGTGCCAGCAGCGTAGACGGACAGGGATATGGCTACACCTTC. Its protein product is CASSVDGQGYGYTF.

This clone has a handful of counts. The chain couples TRBV25-1 to TRBJ2-2; D is ambiguous. Germline V gene data show CDR1 as MGHDK and CDR2 as SYGVNS. V was cut by 3 bases and J by 3 bases, with 8 bases left in between. The CDR3 length is 14 residues. This CDR3 reads CASSDQQDTGELFF. The CDR3 DNA reads TGTGCCAGCAGTGACCAGCAGGACACCGGGGAGCTGTTTTTT. Looking up the rest from reference TRBV25-1 and TRBJ2-2 gives the full variable domain: EADIYQTPRYLVIGTGKKITLECSQTMGHDKMYWYQQDPGMELHLIHYSYGVNSTEKGDLSSESTVSRIRTEHFPLTLESARPSHTSQYLCASSDQQDTGELFFGEGSRLTVL.

V gene TRBV29-1 combines with J gene TRBJ1-4, with a tentative D call TRBD1 (6 bases). V lost 4 bases, J lost 4 bases, and 10 bases lay in between. Germline-derived CDR1 and CDR2 are SQVTM and ANQGSEA. This CDR3 is built from 13 residues. CDR3 DNA: TGCAGCGTTGTAGAGGGACATAATGAAAAACTGTTTTTT. Translated: CSVVEGHNEKLFF.

The rearrangement joins TRBV9 to TRBJ2-7; 12 bases align to TRBD2. Germline-derived CDR1 and CDR2 are SGDLS and YYNGEE. The CDR3 has 16 residues. J gave up 2 bases and V 2 bases, and 5 bases lay outside the gene matches. The CDR3 sequence: CASSVRASGRAYEQYF. The CDR3 nucleotides read TGTGCCAGCAGCGTGCGGGCTAGCGGGAGGGCCTACGAGCAGTACTTC. Full variable domain (missing parts from reference TRBV9 and TRBJ2-7): DSGVTQTPKHLITATGQRVTLRCSPRSGDLSVYWYQQSLDQGLQFLIQYYNGEERAKGNILERFSAQQFPDLHSELNLSSLELGDSALYFCASSVRASGRAYEQYFGPGTRLTVT.

The J gene is TRBJ1-1, the V gene TRBV5-8; D gene unclear. The CDR3 has 14 amino acids. Trimming removed 2 bases at V and 1 base at J, with 9 bases between. CDR1 is SGHTS and CDR2 is YDEGEE in the germline V gene. The CDR3 DNA reads as TGTGCCAGCAGCTTCGACCCCCCGAACACTGAAGCTTTCTTT. It is translated as CASSFDPPNTEAFF.

The CDR3 region has the DNA TGCGCCAGCAGCCAAGAGTCAGCTGGGGCCAACGTCCTGACTTTC. Translation: CASSQESAGANVLTF. The J gene is TRBJ2-6, the V gene TRBV4-1; D unresolved. Germline assignment: CDR1 MGHRA and CDR2 YSYEKL. The CDR3 contains 15 residues. Trimming cost V 0 bases and J 2 bases, with 5 bases left between them.

The gene calls are TRBV6-2 or TRBV6-3 and TRBJ2-2; the match to TRBD2 covers 8 bases. Trimming removed 3 bases from V and 7 bases from J; junction bases left unmatched: 7. Germline CDR1 and CDR2: MNHEY and SVGEGT. The CDR3 contains 15 residues. CDR3 amino acids: CASSYTSGAHGELFF. In nucleotides, the CDR3 is TGTGCCAGCAGTTATACTAGCGGCGCCCACGGGGAGCTGTTTTTT.

V and J are TRBV25-1 and TRBJ2-1; 12 bases line up with TRBD2. The CDR3 sequence is 15 residues long. Germline V gene lookup returns CDR1 MGHDK and CDR2 SYGVNS. With V trimmed by 5 bases and J by 6 bases, 5 bases remained unmatched. In DNA form, the CDR3 reads TGTGCCAGCAGTAGACTAGCGGGAGCGGGCAATGAGCAGTTCTTC. It encodes CASSRLAGAGNEQFF.

The chain couples TRBV18 to TRBJ2-3, with D uncertain. Germline V gives CDR1 KGHSH, CDR2 LQKENI. CDR3 length equals 13 residues. V lost 2 bases and J 1 base, leaving 4 bases between the germline ends. CDR3 nucleotides: TGTGCCAGCTCACCAACGGGCACAGATACGCAGTATTTT. Encoded protein: CASSPTGTDTQYF.

This clone has a handful of counts. The chain joins TRBV2 to TRBJ2-2; TRBD2 aligns across 8 bases. Trimming at V came to 6 bases and at J to 7 bases, leaving 7 bases not matched to a gene. Germline CDR1 is SNHLY and CDR2 is FYNNEI. CDR3 length: 14 residues. CDR3 loop: CASRPRTSSGELFF. The CDR3 DNA is TGTGCCAGCAGACCCAGGACTAGCAGCGGGGAGCTGTTTTTT.

The chain employs TRBV2 and TRBJ1-2, with TRBD1 identical over 10 bases. The CDR3 runs to 13 residues. Germline-derived CDR1 and CDR2 are SNHLY and FYNNEI. The V gene end was trimmed by 7 bases and the J gene end by 8 bases; junction bases not matched to a gene: 7. The CDR3 loop reads CASKGTGVSGYTF. As DNA, the CDR3 is TGTGCCAGCAAAGGGACAGGGGTTAGCGGCTACACCTTC.

This clone was seen a handful of times. The chain joins TRBV7-9 to TRBJ1-2; 9 positions agree with TRBD1. Germline loops: CDR1 SEHNR, CDR2 FQNEAQ (reference sequence). V gave up 2 bases and J gave up 8 bases; unmatched junction bases: 12. This CDR3 is built from 16 residues. Here the CDR3 reads CASSLSRYPGQGGYTF. The CDR3 nucleotides are TGTGCCAGCAGCTTAAGTCGCTACCCGGGACAGGGAGGCTACACCTTC.

The chain is built from TRBV20-1 and TRBJ1-3; D gene ambiguous. The CDR3 runs to 11 residues. Trimming shortened V by 4 bases and J by 2 bases, and 3 bases separated the two germline ends. Germline lookup yields CDR1 DFQATT and CDR2 SNEGSKA (reference sequence). In DNA, the CDR3 is TGCAGTGCTAAAACTGGAAACACCATATATTTT. Translation: CSAKTGNTIYF.

The chain uses TRBV27 and TRBJ1-6; 7 bases are a match to TRBD1. The trim removed 5 bases at V and 5 bases at J, leaving 6 bases unmatched. Per the germline V gene, CDR1 is MNHEY and CDR2 is SMNVEV (reference sequence). There are 15 residues in the CDR3. CDR3 in DNA: TGTGCCAGCAGTCTTAAGGGGGCTAATAATTCACCCCTCCACTTT. It encodes CASSLKGANNSPLHF.

CDR3 amino acids: CASSEGGKNEKLFF. CDR3 nucleotides: TGTGCCAGTAGCGAGGGAGGGAAAAACGAAAAACTGTTTTTT. The chain recombines TRBV19 with TRBJ1-4; D is unresolved. The CDR3 extends over 14 amino acids. Germline V gene data show CDR1 as LNHDA and CDR2 as SQIVND (reference sequence). V shed 6 bases and J shed 8 bases, with 16 bases lying between them.

V is TRBV7-2 and J is TRBJ2-7, with TRBD2 identical over 11 bases. Germline loops: CDR1 SGHTA, CDR2 FQGNSA. The CDR3 loop spans 15 amino acids. V was clipped by 5 bases and J by 3 bases; unmatched bases: 6. CDR3 coding DNA: TGTGCCAGCAGCCCAACTACTAGCGGGGGCTACGAGCAGTACTTC. Translating gives CASSPTTSGGYEQYF. Together with reference TRBV7-2 and TRBJ2-7, the CDR3 gives the full variable domain: GAGVSQSPSNKVTEKGKDVELRCDPISGHTALYWYRQSLGQGLEFLIYFQGNSAPDKSGLPSDRFSAERTGGSVSTLTIQRTQQEDSAVYLCASSPTTSGGYEQYFGPGTRLTVT.

V usage is TRBV5-1 and J usage is TRBJ1-2; 7 bases line up with TRBD1. V shed 4 bases, J shed 4 bases, and the junction held 7 bases outside the gene matches. Germline-derived CDR1 and CDR2 are SGHRS and YFSETQ. This CDR3 spans 14 amino acids. The CDR3 here is CASSQGGAGYGYTF. For the CDR3, the DNA is TGCGCCAGCAGCCAAGGGGGCGCGGGCTATGGCTACACCTTC.

This rearrangement joins TRBV19 to TRBJ2-2, with a weak D call TRBD1 (6 bases). Germline V lookup: CDR1 LNHDA, CDR2 SQIVND (reference sequence). Deletions cut 6 bases from V and 2 bases from J, with 13 bases between. The CDR3 is 15 amino acids. CDR3 sequence (DNA): TGTGCCAGTAGGTCCGGGACAACCAACACCGGGGAGCTGTTTTTT. The encoded protein is CASRSGTTNTGELFF.

V usage is TRBV30 and J usage is TRBJ1-2; 8 nucleotides agree with TRBD1. The CDR3 has 17 amino acids. Germline V gene data show CDR1 as GTSNPN and CDR2 as SVGIG (reference sequence). J was trimmed by 4 bases and V by 6 bases; bases with no gene match: 19. The CDR3 nucleotides are TGTGCCTGCCTTAAAGGGACAGGATATGTTAATTTCTATGGCTACACCTTC. It is translated as CACLKGTGYVNFYGYTF.

The rearrangement uses TRBV28 and TRBJ2-4; no reliable D call. Trimming removed 7 bases from V and 7 bases from J, with 17 bases in between. The CDR3 extends over 14 amino acids. Germline CDR1 MDHEN, CDR2 SYDVKM. CDR3 sequence (DNA): TGTGCCAGCAACTCCCGGACGGCCAGGAACATTCAGTACTTC. It encodes CASNSRTARNIQYF.

The J gene is TRBJ2-5, the V gene TRBV18, with D perhaps assigned TRBD1 or TRBD2 (5 bases each). Germline lookup yields CDR1 KGHSH and CDR2 LQKENI. Trimming removed 3 bases from V and 5 bases from J, with 13 bases in between. This CDR3 spans 14 amino acids. The CDR3 is CASSPGVRPETQYF. The DNA of the CDR3 is TGTGCCAGCTCACCGGGGGTCCGTCCGGAGACCCAGTACTTC.

V gene TRBV28 combines with J gene TRBJ2-1, with D possibly TRBD2 on 6 matching bases. Germline CDR1 reads MDHEN; CDR2 reads SYDVKM. Trimming removed 6 bases from V and 8 bases from J, with 17 bases in between. The CDR3 length is 14 residues. CDR3 residues: CASSRGTQVDEQFF. The CDR3 DNA follows: TGTGCCAGCAGCCGCGGGACTCAGGTCGATGAGCAGTTCTTC.

The chain recombines TRBV29-1 with TRBJ2-1; D assignment may be TRBD1 or TRBD2 (5 bases each). There are 14 residues in the CDR3. The germline V gene has CDR1 SQVTM and CDR2 ANQGSEA. V was shortened by 4 bases and J by 4 bases, with 14 bases between the two germline ends. The chain's CDR3 is CSVVGAPGYNEQFF. The CDR3 DNA reads TGCAGCGTTGTCGGGGCGCCCGGGTACAATGAGCAGTTCTTC.

The chain links TRBV5-1 to TRBJ2-2; a weak D match, TRBD2 (5 bases). Trimming stripped 2 bases from V and 5 bases from J, with 7 bases between. This CDR3 contains 13 residues. Germline lookup yields CDR1 SGHRS and CDR2 YFSETQ. The DNA for the CDR3 is TGCGCCAGCAGCTTCAGCGGTACCGGGGAGCTGTTTTTT. It yields the protein CASSFSGTGELFF.

CDR3 in amino acids: CASSEGGPPKQYF. For the CDR3, the DNA is TGTGCCAGCAGTGAGGGGGGACCACCGAAGCAGTACTTC. The chain recombines TRBV2 with TRBJ2-7, with D possibly being TRBD2 (6 bases). This CDR3 has 13 amino acids. Germline lookup yields CDR1 SNHLY and CDR2 FYNNEI. Trimming shortened V by 3 bases and J by 8 bases, and 14 bases separated the two germline ends.